This record covers a single TCR beta chain. V was clipped by 4 bases and J by 1 base, with 14 bases between them. Germline lookup yields CDR1 SGHNT and CDR2 YYREEE (reference sequence). The CDR3 runs 15 residues. Profiling relied on immunoSEQ multiplex PCR, and the TCRdb table lists in-frame clones only, not all of them. This repertoire shows roughly 2,300,000 clones, 85% to 95% found once; its top ten account for 0.37%. The sample originates from a study of shared clonotypes between healthy human individuals. This TCR was sampled from a man between 18 and 29 years old in good health. Some clones in this sample may be carry-over from other donors' samples. The chain employs TRBV5-4 and TRBJ1-1; possibly TRBD1 for D (6 bases). The sequencing sample was made of naive CD4+ T cells from PBMCs. The sample's subset: CD45RA+ positively selected. The CDR3 DNA reads TGTGCCAGCAGCCAACCAGGGGCTGCGAACACTGAAGCTTTCTTT. The encoded protein is CASSQPGAANTEAFF.